Sequencing of this T cell receptor beta chain was carried out in a study of quantifying T cell responses using KT2 cells (TCRdb year 2017). Background for the entire study: RNA was DNase-treated and reverse transcribed with TCR alpha and beta constant-region primers, mostly using SuperScript III. Under optimum conditions, the efficiency of the T4 ligation step was estimated to be more than 9.5%. PCR2 was run as a SYBR Green qPCR and stopped at a predetermined fluorescence threshold to avoid over-amplification.

To test the sensitivity and accuracy of the pipeline, known numbers of KT2, a T cell clone whose TCR had already been sequenced, were spiked into unfractionated PBMC. A range of KT2-to-PBMC ratios was produced by mixing KT2 cells with a fixed number of PBMC. Details on this clonotype: Its binding antigen is unknown. This may be a read error: a much more frequent sequence differs by one nucleotide.

Libraries were made using UMI-ligation and nested PCR. Using T4 RNA ligase 1, a single-stranded oligonucleotide bearing the Illumina SP2 sequence plus a UMI was ligated onto the 3' end of the cDNA. PCR1 consisted of four to five cycles (98 degrees C 15 s, 69 degrees C 30 s, 72 degrees C 40 s), and for the beta primer an equimolar mix of RC1.1 and RC1.2 was used to cover TRBC1 and TRBC2. From PCR2 onward, TCR alpha and beta chains were processed separately, with sample indices and Illumina adaptors added. The UMI comprised 12 random nucleotides, as two hexamers separated by a spacer, placed after an 8-base spacer. Libraries were sequenced on an Illumina MiSeq using v2 2x251 paired-end chemistry, with more than 9 samples typically included per run. PhiX DNA was added at about 4.5-7% to each sequencing library so that diversity was increased. The paper's processing steps were these. Raw reads were converted to FASTQ with bcl2fastq and demultiplexed by dual indices using Demultiplexor. V and J genes were assigned by Decombinator through tag matching that permitted a single base-pair mismatch. Collapsinator used UMIs to correct both sequencing errors and frequency errors arising from PCR heterogeneity. CDR3Translator converted Decombinator identifiers to nucleotide sequence, translated to amino acids, and extracted CDR3 using C- and N-terminal motifs. Each distinct KT2 TCR was counted as a cluster of KT2 sequences sharing one unique molecular identifier. The public reads were run again by TCRdb, first through fastp at Q25 and then through MiXCR, and only productive beta chains were kept. Rows with a matching CDR3 protein are joined into one entry that keeps the most common DNA and genes. The V and J calls here are based on TCRdb, not the publication. In this sample the table shows 40,000 to 50,000 distinct CDR3 sequences, about 18% of which occur a single time. In total, the top ten clones hold approximately 45% of the sample.

The germline V gene (reference sequence) provides CDR1 DFQATT and CDR2 SNEGSKA. Between the V and J ends, shortened by 1 base and 5 bases respectively, the junction contains 15 bases. The CDR3 has 16 amino acids, counting the end cysteine and phenylalanine. The entry retains the CDR3 DNA only, 48 bases that are in frame from base 1. Study-wide findings and limitations: The numbers of KT2 alpha and beta sequences increased linearly with the number of input KT2 cells across several orders of magnitude. Detection of KT2 sequences showed saturation at very high KT2 spike-in numbers. This TCR sequencing study did not compare the pipeline side by side with other TCR sequencing techniques. Even at the lowest spike-in tested, roughly one KT2 cell per 100,000 PBMC, KT2 sequences were still detected.

The rearrangement combines TRBV20-1 with TRBJ1-6; 6 matching bases give a weak D call of TRBD1. This TCR was sampled from a human donor. The sequencing input was PBMCs spiked with cells of the T cell clone KT2. The nucleotide sequence is TGCAGTGCTAGAGTTCATAGGGGGTTGAATAATTCACCCCTCCACTTT. Its amino acids are CSARVHRGLNNSPLHF.